This record covers a single T cell receptor (beta chain). What it binds is unknown. The data stem from a study of cytomegalovirus exposure and HLA in healthy donors. On the study more broadly: Within an early data release were around 87 million unique TCRs drawn from HLA-typed donors.

The study's findings and limits: The study recorded fewer than 200 TCR beta chains that were cytomegalovirus-associated.

60 Vbeta and 13 Jbeta primers were used in PCR. Only in-frame clones appear in the TCRdb table, and some are missing; sequencing was by immunoSEQ multiplex PCR. The sample carries approximately 170,000 clones, 65% to 70% recorded once. From germline, CDR1 is GTSNPN and CDR2 SVGIG (reference sequence). Germline trimming cut 0 bases from V and 4 bases from J; bases unmatched to any gene: 2. The CDR3 covers 14 residues. This rearrangement joins TRBV30 to TRBJ1-4; TRBD1 matches at 7 bases. The origin of this receptor is a young woman in good health and CMV-seropositive. Source material: PBMCs. CDR3 in amino acids: CAWSVQGFNEKLFF. DNA of the CDR3: TGTGCCTGGAGTGTACAGGGGTTTAATGAAAAACTGTTTTTT.